This T cell receptor (beta chain) originates from a study of persistence of HIV-infected CD4 T cells. Study-wide context: A median of approximately eight years of suppressive ART preceded sampling.

The immunoSEQ assay was version 4, run in survey mode. The repertoire was sequenced with immunoSEQ multiplex PCR; TCRdb's copy has only in-frame clones and lacks some. The table lists approximately 45,000 clones, just under 90% of them singletons, with 3.3% in the top ten. Notes on this clone: The antigen remains unidentified.

Cells were stimulated nonspecifically with anti-CD3/anti-CD28 magnetic beads. Sorting selected CD4+ T cells upregulating both CD40 ligand and CD69. Inclusion required CMV-positive serology and CD4+ counts above 400 cells/uL. CDR1 is SGHVS and CDR2 is FNYEAQ in the germline V gene. V shed 5 bases and J shed 6 bases, with 16 bases lying between them. This CDR3 region has 15 residues. Sequenced here: CD4+ T cells sorted from PBMCs after roughly 17-hour stimulation, sampled from a patient who received antiretroviral therapy. This rearrangement joins TRBV7-6 to TRBJ2-2, with D unclear. The sequence came from an adult woman with HIV who was CMV-seropositive. In nucleotides, the CDR3 is TGTGCCAGCAGCCTTTCCAGTCAAGGCCCCGGGGAGCTGTTTTTT. This gives the protein CASSLSSQGPGELFF.